This TCR beta chain was retrieved from a study of cytotoxic CD8 clonotypes in ibrutinib-treated CLL. At the level of the study: By median roughly 62 months, approximately twelve had progressed and about 15 stayed remitted; responses had been 2 complete and roughly 25 partial.

In its sample, this clone was seen a few times. Its antigen is still unknown. Data came from immunoSEQ multiplex PCR; TCRdb stores just in-frame clones and leaves some out. This sample has over 95,000 clones, with about 53% found just once. Study-wide findings and caveats: Public clonotypes, rarely seen, contracted or held steady on treatment. Starting clonality was above that of age-matched healthy donors and tracked circulating CD8+ T-cell counts.

Trimming shortened V by 8 bases and J by 2 bases, and 10 bases separated the two germline ends. The germline CDR1 and CDR2 sequences are MDHEN and SYDVKM. This CDR3 spans 12 amino acids. Sample: PBMCs, taken after 24 months of ibrutinib treatment. The sequence was collected from a human donor with chronic lymphocytic leukemia. The chain links TRBV28 to TRBJ2-7; D is ambiguous. The CDR3 nucleotides are TGTGCCAGCGCGGACGGGCCCTACGAGCAGTACTTC. Translating it yields CASADGPYEQYF. Variable domain in full (rest from reference TRBV28 and TRBJ2-7): DVKVTQSSRYLVKRTGEKVFLECVQDMDHENMFWYRQDPGLGLRLIYFSYDVKMKEKGDIPEGYSVSREKKERFSLILESASTNQTSMYLCASADGPYEQYFGPGTRLTVT.